This T cell receptor (beta chain) comes out of a study of blood T cell repertoires in COVID-19. Looking at the study overall: Sites in the United States, Italy and Spain provided acute and convalescent COVID-19 samples.

The CDR3 consists of 13 residues. The V segment lost 7 bases and the J segment 6 bases; nucleotides outside the gene matches: 6. The V gene's germline CDR1 is SQVTM and CDR2 ANQGSEA. In the authors' methods: Amplifying reference gene primers gave estimates of nucleated cell counts. Sequencing used immunoSEQ multiplex PCR; TCRdb keeps in-frame clones, though not all of them. V and J calls and clone size are given by that table; D and trimming were obtained from the DNA. This repertoire shows roughly 340,000 clones, under 95% found once; its top ten account for around 3.3%. The receptor was isolated from a woman aged 18-35 years who had recovered from COVID-19. This chain joins TRBV29-1 and TRBJ2-1; TRBD1 matches 10 bases. Sequenced input: peripheral blood. This chain's CDR3 is CSGTGTGANEQFF. The DNA for the CDR3 is TGCAGCGGCACCGGGACAGGGGCCAATGAGCAGTTCTTC.